These T cell receptor beta chains were read from a single sample in a study of identifying expanded T cells in peripheral blood. Method: immunoSEQ multiplex PCR; TCRdb's copy keeps in-frame clones and lacks some. The table lists 120,000 or so clones, 75% to 90% of them singletons. The sequencing input was blood. These receptors originate from a person aged 18 to 70 in good health. Each CDR3 is given with its conserved first and last residue. Each record gives: clone size, D gene, J gene, V gene, CDR3 DNA, CDR3 protein. The D gene is left open where the match is weak. Clone size is given for some rows only: seen once, a few or many times, or a class if the clone is expanded.

>-|-|TRBJ1-1|TRBV4-1
TGCGCCAGCAGCCAAGATACCGGGGACACTGAAGCTTTCTTT
CASSQDTGDTEAFF
>-|TRBD1|TRBJ1-4|TRBV5-1
TGCGCCAGCAGCTTAAGACAGGGGGAAGGTGAAAAACTGTTTTTT
CASSLRQGEGEKLFF
>-|-|TRBJ1-6|TRBV19
TGTGCCAGTAAGGCGGACAGCCTTTCACCCCTCCACTTT
CASKADSLSPLHF
>few|-|TRBJ1-1|TRBV25-1
TGTGCCAGCAGTGGATCATGGAACACTGAAGCTTTCTTT
CASSGSWNTEAFF
>-|-|TRBJ2-7|TRBV5-1
TGCGCCAGCAACCAGATCCCCTCCTACGAGCAGTACTTC
CASNQIPSYEQYF
>-|-|TRBJ1-1|TRBV5-3
TGTGCCAGAACGAGTGGGGACACTGAAGCTTTCTTT
CARTSGDTEAFF
>-|-|TRBJ1-1|TRBV5-1
TGCGCCAGCAGCCCCCTAATACAGGGATCTGGGAACACTGAAGCTTTCTTT
CASSPLIQGSGNTEAFF
>once|TRBD1|TRBJ1-2|TRBV4-3
TGCGCCAGCAGCCAGCAACCTGACAGGGGGAGACGTGGCTACACCTTC
CASSQQPDRGRRGYTF
>-|-|TRBJ1-1|TRBV6-1
TGTGCCAGCAGTGAATGGGGGAACACTGAAGCTTTCTTT
CASSEWGNTEAFF
>-|-|TRBJ2-2|TRBV21-1
TGTGCCAGCAGGCGTCGGGACAGGGTCCTTTTAGGGTCCGGGGAGCTGTTTTTT
CASRRRDRVLLGSGELFF
>-|-|TRBJ1-2|TRBV5-1
TGCGCCAGCAGCTTGACGCAGGGCGGGGGCTACACCTTC
CASSLTQGGGYTF
>-|-|TRBJ2-2|TRBV7-2
TGTGCCAGCAGCTTAGTGGGGGGCCCCGGGGAGCTGTTTTTT
CASSLVGGPGELFF
>-|TRBD1|TRBJ2-7|TRBV11-2
TGTGCCAGCAGCTCAGACAGGGATGGGGAGCAGTACTTC
CASSSDRDGEQYF
>-|-|TRBJ1-1|TRBV20-1
TGCAGTGCTAGCATGAACACTGAAGCTTTCTTT
CSASMNTEAFF
>-|-|TRBJ2-7|TRBV7-2
TGTGCCAGCAGCTTATTAGGCTACGAGCAGTACTTC
CASSLLGYEQYF
>-|-|TRBJ1-5|TRBV4-1
TGCGCCAGCAGCCAAGCATCCGGACCTCCTCAGCCCCAGCATTTT
CASSQASGPPQPQHF
>-|-|TRBJ1-2|TRBV5-1
TGCGCCAGCAGCTTGGTGGCAGGTGGCTATGGCTACACCTTC
CASSLVAGGYGYTF
>few|-|TRBJ1-5|TRBV19
TGTGCCAGTAGCCTATACGACAGTTTTCAGCCCCAGCATTTT
CASSLYDSFQPQHF
>-|TRBD1|TRBJ2-1|TRBV6-1
TGTGCCAGTTCCGGGACAGGTCTTAATGAGCAGTTCTTC
CASSGTGLNEQFF
>-|-|TRBJ2-2|TRBV6-1
TGTGCCAGCAGTGACAGCCTTTTGTCGGGTGTTTTGACCGGGGAGCTGTTTTTT
CASSDSLLSGVLTGELFF
>-|-|TRBJ1-2|TRBV5-1
TGCGCCAGCAGCTGGGGACATGAGAGCTATGGCTACACCTTC
CASSWGHESYGYTF
>-|TRBD2|TRBJ2-2|TRBV11-2
TGTGCCAGCAGCTTCCGGGGGGCGAACACCGGGGAGCTGTTTTTT
CASSFRGANTGELFF
>-|-|TRBJ2-3|TRBV9
TGTGCCAGCAGCGTCTGGGACACAGATACGCAGTATTTT
CASSVWDTDTQYF
>-|TRBD1|TRBJ2-5|TRBV5-1
TGCGCCAGCAGTCAGGGGGAAGAGACCCAGTACTTC
CASSQGEETQYF
>-|-|TRBJ2-5|TRBV28
TGTGCCAGCAGGGAGGGGCGGGGGCATCAAGAGACCCAGTACTTC
CASREGRGHQETQYF
>-|-|TRBJ1-3|TRBV25-1
TGTGCCAGCAGTGCGGGGGGGAGCTCTGGAAACACCATATATTTT
CASSAGGSSGNTIYF
>-|-|TRBJ2-3|TRBV11-2
TGTGCCAGCACCCCCACAGATACGCAGTATTTT
CASTPTDTQYF
>-|TRBD1|TRBJ1-2|TRBV19
TGTGCCAGTAGTACTCGACAGGGGCGAAGTAACTATGGCTACACCTTC
CASSTRQGRSNYGYTF
>-|TRBD2|TRBJ2-7|TRBV9
TGTGCCAGCAGCGTTAGCGGGGGTCACGGCTACGAGCAGTACTTC
CASSVSGGHGYEQYF
>-|-|TRBJ1-1|TRBV7-8
TGTGCCAGCAGCTTAGTCGGGCGGAACACTGAAGCTTTCTTT
CASSLVGRNTEAFF
>-|-|TRBJ1-3|TRBV7-2
TGTGCCAGCAGCTTTAGTTCGGGGGGTGCTGGAAACACCATATATTTT
CASSFSSGGAGNTIYF
>-|-|TRBJ2-7|TRBV2
TGTGCCAGCAGTCCGAGCCGCTACGAGCAGTACTTC
CASSPSRYEQYF
>-|TRBD1|TRBJ1-2|TRBV6-1
TGTGCCAGCGGAACAGGGGATTACTATGGCTACACCTTC
CASGTGDYYGYTF
>-|-|TRBJ2-3|TRBV9
TGTGCCAGCAGCAGATCCACAGATACGCAGTATTTT
CASSRSTDTQYF
>-|-|TRBJ2-7|TRBV7-6
TGTGCCAGCAGCTTGAACTACGAGCAGTACTTC
CASSLNYEQYF
>-|-|TRBJ2-2|TRBV6-5
TGTGCCAGCAGTTACCGTTTTGACTCCGGGGAGCTGTTTTTT
CASSYRFDSGELFF
>few|TRBD1|TRBJ2-7|TRBV5-1
TGCGCCAGCAGCTTGACAGGGGAACCCTACGAGCAGTACTTC
CASSLTGEPYEQYF
>-|TRBD1|TRBJ2-1|TRBV19
TGTGCCAGTAGTCCACGACAGGGGAACAATGAGCAGTTCTTC
CASSPRQGNNEQFF
>once|-|TRBJ1-1|TRBV6-5
TGTGCCAGCAGACTTGACAGGTCCAACACTGAAGCTTTCTTT
CASRLDRSNTEAFF
>-|-|TRBJ2-7|TRBV7-9
TGTGCCAGCAGCTTTTTCCCGGGTCCCTACGAGCAGTACTTC
CASSFFPGPYEQYF
>-|-|TRBJ2-7|TRBV27
TGTGCCAGCAGTTTATCGACGAGGCTCGACGAGCAGTACTTC
CASSLSTRLDEQYF
>-|-|TRBJ2-2|TRBV7-9
TGTGCCAGCAGCTCGTTAGACAGCAACACCGGGGAGCTGTTTTTT
CASSSLDSNTGELFF
>-|TRBD2|TRBJ2-3|TRBV5-1
TGCGCCAGCAGCTTTGGGACTAGCGGGAGCACAGATACGCAGTATTTT
CASSFGTSGSTDTQYF
>-|-|TRBJ1-1|TRBV6-4
TGTGCCAGCAGTGATGGGGGGACGGCCAACACTGAAGCTTTCTTT
CASSDGGTANTEAFF
>medium-sized|TRBD1|TRBJ1-2|TRBV6-1
TGTGCCAGCATGCCCGCAGGGGGCGTTTTTGGCTACACCTTC
CASMPAGGVFGYTF
>-|-|TRBJ2-5|TRBV25-1
TGTGCCAGCCGACGTACAGGGACGGAGACCCAGTACTTC
CASRRTGTETQYF
>-|-|TRBJ2-1|TRBV6-5
TGTGCCAGCAGTTATTCCTCCGAAAATGAGCAGTTCTTC
CASSYSSENEQFF
>-|-|TRBJ1-2|TRBV7-2
TGTGCCAGCAGCTTCTACGGGGCCTCTTGGGGCTACACCTTC
CASSFYGASWGYTF
>-|TRBD2|TRBJ2-7|TRBV27
TGTGCCAGCAGCTATAGCGGGGGGCGGAACTACGAGCAGTACTTC
CASSYSGGRNYEQYF
>-|-|TRBJ1-1|TRBV29-1
TGCAGCGTTGAAGGGGGGACGACTCTGAACACTGAAGCTTTCTTT
CSVEGGTTLNTEAFF
>-|TRBD1|TRBJ1-2|TRBV6-1
TGTGCCAGCAGTACCGGGACAGATATTGGCTACACCTTC
CASSTGTDIGYTF
>-|TRBD2|TRBJ2-7|TRBV19
TGTGCCAGTAGTACCGCTGGGACTAGCAGATACGAGCAGTACTTC
CASSTAGTSRYEQYF
>-|-|TRBJ2-7|TRBV12-5
TGTGCTAGTTCCCTAAACCCCGGGGTGGGGTACGAGCAGTACTTC
CASSLNPGVGYEQYF
>few|-|TRBJ1-5|TRBV5-6
TGTGCCAGCAGCTCGGCCAATCAGCCCCAGCATTTT
CASSSANQPQHF
>-|-|TRBJ2-7|TRBV10-3
TGTGCCATCAGTGAGGACAGCTACGAGCAGTACTTC
CAISEDSYEQYF
>-|TRBD1|TRBJ2-3|TRBV5-4
TGTGCCAGCAGCTACCCACGGACAGGGGTATTCGCAGATACGCAGTATTTT
CASSYPRTGVFADTQYF
>-|-|TRBJ1-5|TRBV12-2
TGTGCAAGTCGCCCCCCTCGGCAGTGCCCGGACCGGCAGCCCCAGCATTTT
CASRPPRQCPDRQPQHF
>-|-|TRBJ1-3|TRBV2
TGTGCCAGCAGTGAAGAGACACGCTCTGGAAACACCATATATTTT
CASSEETRSGNTIYF
>-|-|TRBJ2-5|TRBV2
TGTGCCAGCAGTGAAGCATTCAAGCAACAAGAGACCCAGTACTTC
CASSEAFKQQETQYF